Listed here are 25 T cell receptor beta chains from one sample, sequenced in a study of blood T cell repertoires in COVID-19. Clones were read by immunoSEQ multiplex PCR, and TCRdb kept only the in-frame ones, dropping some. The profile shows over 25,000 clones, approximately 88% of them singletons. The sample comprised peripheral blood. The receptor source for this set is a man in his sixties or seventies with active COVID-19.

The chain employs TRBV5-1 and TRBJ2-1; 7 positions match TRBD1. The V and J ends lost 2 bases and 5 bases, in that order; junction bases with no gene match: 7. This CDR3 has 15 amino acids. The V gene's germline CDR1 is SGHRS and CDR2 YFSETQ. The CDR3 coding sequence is TGCGCCAGCAGCTTATCGGTTACAGGGGACAATGAGCAGTTCTTC. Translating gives CASSLSVTGDNEQFF.

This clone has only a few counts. The CDR3 here is CASSLEPYTEYTF. CDR3 nucleotide sequence: TGTGCCAGCAGCTTAGAGCCATACACAGAGTACACCTTC. The chain joins TRBV5-4 to TRBJ1-2; D not certain. From germline, CDR1 is SGHNT and CDR2 YYREEE (reference sequence). Trimming left V 2 bases short and J 11 bases short, with 16 bases between. The CDR3 runs 13 residues.

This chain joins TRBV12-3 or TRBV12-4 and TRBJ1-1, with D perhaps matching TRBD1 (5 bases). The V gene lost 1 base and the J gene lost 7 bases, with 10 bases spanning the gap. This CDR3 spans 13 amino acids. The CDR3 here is CASSLGAGGEAFF. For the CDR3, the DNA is TGTGCCAGCAGTTTAGGCGCGGGGGGTGAAGCTTTCTTT.

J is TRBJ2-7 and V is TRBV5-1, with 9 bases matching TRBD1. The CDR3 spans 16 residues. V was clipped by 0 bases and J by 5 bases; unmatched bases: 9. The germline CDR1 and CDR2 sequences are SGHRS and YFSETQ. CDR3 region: CASSLATGTGNHEQYF. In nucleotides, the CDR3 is TGCGCCAGCAGCTTGGCCACCGGGACAGGGAACCACGAGCAGTACTTC. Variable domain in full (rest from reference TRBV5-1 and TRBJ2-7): KAGVTQTPRYLIKTRGQQVTLSCSPISGHRSVSWYQQTPGQGLQFLFEYFSETQRNKGNFPGRFSGRQFSNSRSEMNVSTLELGDSALYLCASSLATGTGNHEQYFGPGTRLTVT.

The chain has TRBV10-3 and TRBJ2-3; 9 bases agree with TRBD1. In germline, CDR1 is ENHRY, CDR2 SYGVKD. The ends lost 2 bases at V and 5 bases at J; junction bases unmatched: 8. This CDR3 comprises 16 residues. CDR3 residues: CAISEHGTGNRDTQYF. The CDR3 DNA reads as TGTGCCATCAGTGAGCACGGGACAGGGAATAGAGATACGCAGTATTTT.

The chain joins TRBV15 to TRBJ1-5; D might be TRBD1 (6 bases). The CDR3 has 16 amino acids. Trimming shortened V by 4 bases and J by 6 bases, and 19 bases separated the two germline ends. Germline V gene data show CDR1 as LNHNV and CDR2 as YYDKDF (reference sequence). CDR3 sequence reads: CATSKFQQGKGQPQHF. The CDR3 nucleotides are TGTGCCACCAGCAAATTCCAACAGGGCAAAGGTCAGCCCCAGCATTTT.

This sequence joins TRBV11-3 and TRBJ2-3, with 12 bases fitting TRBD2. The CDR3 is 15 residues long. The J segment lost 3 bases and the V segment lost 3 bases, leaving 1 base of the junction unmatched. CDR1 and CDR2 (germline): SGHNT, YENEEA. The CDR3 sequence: CASSLTSGSTDTQYF. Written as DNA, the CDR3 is TGTGCCAGCAGCTTGACTAGCGGGAGTACAGATACGCAGTATTTT.

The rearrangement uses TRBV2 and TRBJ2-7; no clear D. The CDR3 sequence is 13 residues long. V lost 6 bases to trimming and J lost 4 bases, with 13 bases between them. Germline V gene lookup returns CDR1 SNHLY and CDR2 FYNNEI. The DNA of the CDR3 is TGTGCCAGCAGAGAGCTCCCTCGGTACGAGCAGTACTTC. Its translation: CASRELPRYEQYF.

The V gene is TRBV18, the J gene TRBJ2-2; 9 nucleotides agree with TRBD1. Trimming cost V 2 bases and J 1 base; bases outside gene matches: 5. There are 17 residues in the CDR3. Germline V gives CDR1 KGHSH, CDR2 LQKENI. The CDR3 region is CASSPSGTGMNTGELFF. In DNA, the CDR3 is TGTGCCAGCTCACCATCCGGGACAGGGATGAACACCGGGGAGCTGTTTTTT. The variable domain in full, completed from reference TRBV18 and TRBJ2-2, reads NAGVMQNPRHLVRRRGQEARLRCSPMKGHSHVYWYRQLPEEGLKFMVYLQKENIIDESGMPKERFSAEFPKEGPSILRIQQVVRGDSAAYFCASSPSGTGMNTGELFFGEGSRLTVL.

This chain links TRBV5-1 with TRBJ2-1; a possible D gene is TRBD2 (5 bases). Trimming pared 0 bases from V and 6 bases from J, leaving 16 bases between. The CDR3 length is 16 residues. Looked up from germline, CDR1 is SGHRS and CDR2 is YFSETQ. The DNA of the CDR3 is TGCGCCAGCAGCTTGGAAGCTAGCTCAAAGGGCAATGAGCAGTTCTTC. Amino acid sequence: CASSLEASSKGNEQFF.

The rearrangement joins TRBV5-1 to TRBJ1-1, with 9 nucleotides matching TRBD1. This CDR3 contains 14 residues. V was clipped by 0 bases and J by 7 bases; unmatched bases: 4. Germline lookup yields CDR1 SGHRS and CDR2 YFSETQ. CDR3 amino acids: CASSLDRGPDEAFF. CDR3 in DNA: TGCGCCAGCAGCTTGGACAGGGGGCCGGATGAAGCTTTCTTT.

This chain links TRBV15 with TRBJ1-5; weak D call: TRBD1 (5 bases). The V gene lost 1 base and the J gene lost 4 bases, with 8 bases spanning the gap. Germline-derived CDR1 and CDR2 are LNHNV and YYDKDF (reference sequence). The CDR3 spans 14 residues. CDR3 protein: CATSRGQINQPQHF. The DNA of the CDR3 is TGTGCCACCAGCAGAGGACAGATAAATCAGCCCCAGCATTTT.

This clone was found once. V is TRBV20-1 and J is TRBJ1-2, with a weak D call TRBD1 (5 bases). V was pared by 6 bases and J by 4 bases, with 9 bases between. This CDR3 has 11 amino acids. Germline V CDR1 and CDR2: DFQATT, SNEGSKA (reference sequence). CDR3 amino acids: CSAGGGYGYTF. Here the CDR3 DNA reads TGCAGTGCGGGGGGAGGCTATGGCTACACCTTC.

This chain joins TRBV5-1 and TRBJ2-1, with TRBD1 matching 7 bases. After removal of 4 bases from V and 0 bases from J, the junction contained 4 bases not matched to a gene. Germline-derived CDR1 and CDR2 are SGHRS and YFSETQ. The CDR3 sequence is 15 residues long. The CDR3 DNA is TGCGCCAGCAGCGAGGGACAGCCCTCCTACAATGAGCAGTTCTTC. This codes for CASSEGQPSYNEQFF.

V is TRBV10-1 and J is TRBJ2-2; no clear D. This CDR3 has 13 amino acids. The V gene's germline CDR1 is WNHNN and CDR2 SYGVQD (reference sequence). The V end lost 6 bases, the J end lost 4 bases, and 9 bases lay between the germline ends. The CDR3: CASSQVGTGELFF. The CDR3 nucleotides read TGCGCCAGCAGCCAGGTTGGCACCGGGGAGCTGTTTTTT.

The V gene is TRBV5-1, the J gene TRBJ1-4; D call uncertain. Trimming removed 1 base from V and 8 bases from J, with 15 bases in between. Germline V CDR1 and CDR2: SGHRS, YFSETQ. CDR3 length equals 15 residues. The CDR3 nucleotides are TGCGCCAGCAGCTTGATTTCCGGGGTAGGAGAAAAACTGTTTTTT. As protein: CASSLISGVGEKLFF.

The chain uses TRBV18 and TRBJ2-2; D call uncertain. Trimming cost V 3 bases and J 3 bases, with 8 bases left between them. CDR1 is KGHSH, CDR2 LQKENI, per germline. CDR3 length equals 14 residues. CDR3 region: CASSPRRDTGELFF. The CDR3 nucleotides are TGTGCCAGCTCACCCCGTCGGGACACCGGGGAGCTGTTTTTT.

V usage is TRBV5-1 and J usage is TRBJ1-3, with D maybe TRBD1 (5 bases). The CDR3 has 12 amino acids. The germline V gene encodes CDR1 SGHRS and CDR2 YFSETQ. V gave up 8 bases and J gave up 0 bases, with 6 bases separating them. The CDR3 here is CARTASGNTIYF. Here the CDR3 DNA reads TGCGCCAGGACAGCCTCTGGAAACACCATATATTTT.

CDR3 region: CACRQGREQYF. CDR3 nucleotides: TGTGCCTGCCGTCAGGGGCGCGAGCAGTACTTC. The chain couples TRBV30 to TRBJ2-7; possible D gene TRBD1, 6 bases. The CDR3 runs to 11 residues. Germline V lookup: CDR1 GTSNPN, CDR2 SVGIG (reference sequence). Trimming left V 6 bases short and J 6 bases short, with 12 bases between.

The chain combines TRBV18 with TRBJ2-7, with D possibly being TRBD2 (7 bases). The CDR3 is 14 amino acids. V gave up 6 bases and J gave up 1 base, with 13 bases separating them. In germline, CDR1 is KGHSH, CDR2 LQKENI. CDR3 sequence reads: CASSRGAGSYEQYF. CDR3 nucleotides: TGTGCCAGCTCCCGGGGGGCAGGGTCCTACGAGCAGTACTTC.

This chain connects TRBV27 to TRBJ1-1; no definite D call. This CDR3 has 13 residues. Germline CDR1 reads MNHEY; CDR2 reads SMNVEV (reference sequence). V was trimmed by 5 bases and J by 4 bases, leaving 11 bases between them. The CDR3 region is CASSRASITEAFF. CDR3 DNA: TGTGCCAGCAGTCGAGCAAGTATCACTGAAGCTTTCTTT.

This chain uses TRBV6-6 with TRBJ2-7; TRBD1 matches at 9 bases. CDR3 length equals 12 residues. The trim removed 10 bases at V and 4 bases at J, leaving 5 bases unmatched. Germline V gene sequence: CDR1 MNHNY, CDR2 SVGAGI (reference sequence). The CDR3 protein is CATRDREYEQYF. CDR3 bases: TGTGCCACCAGGGACAGGGAGTACGAGCAGTACTTC.

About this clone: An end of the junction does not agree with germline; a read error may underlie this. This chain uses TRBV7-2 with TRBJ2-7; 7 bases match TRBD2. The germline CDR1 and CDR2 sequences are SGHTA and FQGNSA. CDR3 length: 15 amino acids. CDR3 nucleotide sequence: TGTGCCAGCAGCTTAAGCGGGGCAGTCTCCTACGGGCAGTACTTC. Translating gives CASSLSGAVSYGQYF.

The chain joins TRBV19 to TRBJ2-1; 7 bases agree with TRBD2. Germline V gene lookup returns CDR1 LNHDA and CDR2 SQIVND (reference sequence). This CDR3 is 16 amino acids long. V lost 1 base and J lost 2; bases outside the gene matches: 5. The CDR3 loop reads CASSIGGTTTYNEQFF. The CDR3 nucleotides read TGTGCCAGTAGTATAGGAGGGACTACCACCTACAATGAGCAGTTCTTC.

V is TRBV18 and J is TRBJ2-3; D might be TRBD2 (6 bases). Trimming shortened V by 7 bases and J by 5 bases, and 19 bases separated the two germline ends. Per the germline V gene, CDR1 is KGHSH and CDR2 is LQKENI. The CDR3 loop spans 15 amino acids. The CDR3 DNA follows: TGTGCCAGCTGGAGTCGCGGGACTTTTCGAGATACGCAGTATTTT. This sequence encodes CASWSRGTFRDTQYF.